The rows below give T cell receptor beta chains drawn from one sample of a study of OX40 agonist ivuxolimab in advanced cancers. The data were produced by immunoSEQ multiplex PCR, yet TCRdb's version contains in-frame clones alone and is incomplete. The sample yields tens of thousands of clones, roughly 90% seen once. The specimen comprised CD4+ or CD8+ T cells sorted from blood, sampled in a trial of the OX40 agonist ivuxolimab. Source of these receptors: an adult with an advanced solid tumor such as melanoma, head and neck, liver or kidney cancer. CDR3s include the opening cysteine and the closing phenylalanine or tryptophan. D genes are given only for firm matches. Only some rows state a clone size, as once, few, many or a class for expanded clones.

cdr3_aa: CASSFHGRVHPDTQYF
cdr3_nt: TGTGCCAGCAGTTTTCACGGGAGGGTACATCCGGATACGCAGTATTTT
cdr3_length: 16
j_call: TRBJ2-3
d_call: TRBD2
v_call: TRBV28
clone_size: .

cdr3_aa: CASSLRTGATNEKLFF
cdr3_nt: TGTGCCAGCAGCCTCAGGACTGGGGCAACTAATGAAAAACTGTTTTTT
cdr3_length: 16
j_call: TRBJ1-4
d_call: .
v_call: TRBV9
clone_size: few

cdr3_aa: CASLGGSSGANVLTF
cdr3_nt: TGTGCCAGTTTGGGCGGGAGCTCTGGGGCCAACGTCCTGACTTTC
cdr3_length: 15
j_call: TRBJ2-6
d_call: TRBD2
v_call: TRBV18
clone_size: .

cdr3_aa: CAISEGGSGETQYF
cdr3_nt: TGTGCCATCAGTGAAGGAGGCAGTGGAGAGACCCAGTACTTC
cdr3_length: 14
j_call: TRBJ2-5
d_call: .
v_call: TRBV10-3
clone_size: .

cdr3_aa: CASSKASGIDPSTDTQYF
cdr3_nt: TGTGCCAGCAGCAAAGCTAGCGGAATCGATCCTAGCACGGATACGCAGTATTTT
cdr3_length: 18
j_call: TRBJ2-3
d_call: .
v_call: TRBV21-1
clone_size: .

cdr3_aa: CASSLAPAGSGANVLTF
cdr3_nt: TGTGCCAGCAGCTTAGCGCCGGCGGGCTCTGGGGCCAACGTCCTGACTTTC
cdr3_length: 17
j_call: TRBJ2-6
d_call: .
v_call: TRBV7-9
clone_size: .

cdr3_aa: CASSELRASGHTEAFF
cdr3_nt: TGTGCCAGCAGTGAACTTCGCGCGTCGGGTCACACTGAAGCTTTCTTT
cdr3_length: 16
j_call: TRBJ1-1
d_call: .
v_call: TRBV6-1
clone_size: .

cdr3_aa: CASSYGGGRSSYEQYF
cdr3_nt: TGTGCCAGCAGTTACGGTGGGGGCAGAAGCTCCTACGAGCAGTACTTC
cdr3_length: 16
j_call: TRBJ2-7
d_call: .
v_call: TRBV6-5
clone_size: .

cdr3_aa: CASSFAGTAYEQYF
cdr3_nt: TGTGCCAGCAGCTTCGCCGGGACAGCCTACGAGCAGTACTTC
cdr3_length: 14
j_call: TRBJ2-7
d_call: TRBD1
v_call: TRBV7-2
clone_size: .

cdr3_aa: CASATGSGGPVRQFF
cdr3_nt: TGTGCCTCCGCGACTGGTAGCGGGGGACCCGTTCGGCAGTTCTTC
cdr3_length: 15
j_call: TRBJ2-1
d_call: TRBD2
v_call: TRBV30
clone_size: .

cdr3_aa: CASALQVGGTDTQYF
cdr3_nt: TGCGCCAGCGCCCTGCAGGTAGGGGGCACAGATACGCAGTATTTT
cdr3_length: 15
j_call: TRBJ2-3
d_call: .
v_call: TRBV5-1
clone_size: once

cdr3_aa: CASSLVGTVGETQYF
cdr3_nt: TGTGCCAGCAGCTTAGTTGGGACAGTCGGAGAGACCCAGTACTTC
cdr3_length: 15
j_call: TRBJ2-5
d_call: TRBD1
v_call: TRBV7-2
clone_size: .

cdr3_aa: CASSDSISGNYNEQFF
cdr3_nt: TGTGCCAGCAGTGACTCTATAAGCGGGAACTACAATGAGCAGTTCTTC
cdr3_length: 16
j_call: TRBJ2-1
d_call: TRBD2
v_call: TRBV6-4
clone_size: .

cdr3_aa: CATKGGFNTEAFF
cdr3_nt: TGTGCCACGAAAGGGGGCTTCAACACTGAAGCTTTCTTT
cdr3_length: 13
j_call: TRBJ1-1
d_call: TRBD1
v_call: TRBV19
clone_size: .

cdr3_aa: CASSWAGGNQPQHF
cdr3_nt: TGTGCCAGCAGCTGGGCTGGAGGCAATCAGCCCCAGCATTTT
cdr3_length: 14
j_call: TRBJ1-5
d_call: .
v_call: TRBV7-2
clone_size: .

cdr3_aa: CSVGAATLGYTF
cdr3_nt: TGCAGCGTTGGGGCGGCCACCCTAGGCTACACCTTC
cdr3_length: 12
j_call: TRBJ1-2
d_call: .
v_call: TRBV29-1
clone_size: .

cdr3_aa: CASSTSRTSGGAGELFF
cdr3_nt: TGTGCCAGTAGTACCTCTCGGACTAGCGGGGGGGCTGGGGAGCTGTTTTTT
cdr3_length: 17
j_call: TRBJ2-2
d_call: TRBD2
v_call: TRBV19
clone_size: .

cdr3_aa: CASSPATLAPSSPYGYTF
cdr3_nt: TGTGCCAGCTCACCTGCCACACTAGCCCCGAGCTCCCCCTACGGCTACACCTTC
cdr3_length: 18
j_call: TRBJ1-2
d_call: .
v_call: TRBV18
clone_size: .

cdr3_aa: CASSSVAVWDSPLHF
cdr3_nt: TGTGCCAGTTCGTCCGTAGCAGTTTGGGATTCACCCCTCCACTTT
cdr3_length: 15
j_call: TRBJ1-6
d_call: .
v_call: TRBV19
clone_size: .

cdr3_aa: CASRVPLANYGYTF
cdr3_nt: TGTGCCAGTAGAGTTCCCCTTGCTAACTATGGCTACACCTTC
cdr3_length: 14
j_call: TRBJ1-2
d_call: .
v_call: TRBV19
clone_size: .

cdr3_aa: CASSQVTGKTEAFF
cdr3_nt: TGCGCCAGCAGCCAAGTAACAGGGAAGACTGAAGCTTTCTTT
cdr3_length: 14
j_call: TRBJ1-1
d_call: .
v_call: TRBV4-1
clone_size: .

cdr3_aa: CASSPRKGQGATDTQYF
cdr3_nt: TGTGCCAGCAGTCCCCGAAAGGGACAGGGGGCTACAGATACGCAGTATTTT
cdr3_length: 17
j_call: TRBJ2-3
d_call: TRBD1
v_call: TRBV27
clone_size: .

cdr3_aa: CASSYSSPGLAFF
cdr3_nt: TGTGCCAGCAGTTACTCATCCCCGGGACTAGCGTTCTTC
cdr3_length: 13
j_call: TRBJ2-1
d_call: TRBD2
v_call: TRBV6-6
clone_size: once

cdr3_aa: CAWSVLGLGGNTIYF
cdr3_nt: TGTGCCTGGAGTGTACTGGGGTTGGGTGGAAACACCATATATTTT
cdr3_length: 15
j_call: TRBJ1-3
d_call: .
v_call: TRBV30
clone_size: .

cdr3_aa: CASSLGETGGGETQYF
cdr3_nt: TGCGCCAGCAGCTTGGGCGAGACAGGGGGTGGGGAGACCCAGTACTTC
cdr3_length: 16
j_call: TRBJ2-5
d_call: TRBD1
v_call: TRBV5-1
clone_size: .

cdr3_aa: CASSYYPGANVLTF
cdr3_nt: TGTGCCAGCAGTTACTATCCTGGGGCCAACGTCCTGACTTTC
cdr3_length: 14
j_call: TRBJ2-6
d_call: .
v_call: TRBV6-6
clone_size: .

cdr3_aa: CASSFREATEAFF
cdr3_nt: TGTGCCAGCTCCTTCAGGGAAGCCACTGAAGCTTTCTTT
cdr3_length: 13
j_call: TRBJ1-1
d_call: .
v_call: TRBV18
clone_size: .

cdr3_aa: CASSPWDPKTRGAFF
cdr3_nt: TGTGCCAGCAGCCCCTGGGACCCTAAAACCCGCGGGGCTTTCTTT
cdr3_length: 15
j_call: TRBJ1-1
d_call: .
v_call: TRBV2
clone_size: .

cdr3_aa: CASSQVTSGANVLTF
cdr3_nt: TGCGCCAGCAGCCAAGTTACCTCTGGGGCCAACGTCCTGACTTTC
cdr3_length: 15
j_call: TRBJ2-6
d_call: .
v_call: TRBV4-1
clone_size: .

cdr3_aa: CASSQGSIGGLGQETQYF
cdr3_nt: TGCGCCAGCAGCCAAGGGAGCATAGGGGGGCTAGGCCAAGAGACCCAGTACTTC
cdr3_length: 18
j_call: TRBJ2-5
d_call: .
v_call: TRBV4-1
clone_size: .

cdr3_aa: CASRVDRASNQPQHF
cdr3_nt: TGTGCCAGCAGAGTAGACAGGGCGAGCAATCAGCCCCAGCATTTT
cdr3_length: 15
j_call: TRBJ1-5
d_call: TRBD1
v_call: TRBV6-1
clone_size: once

cdr3_aa: CASSPGPPPNSPLHF
cdr3_nt: TGTGCCAGCAGTCCCGGCCCCCCACCTAATTCACCCCTCCACTTT
cdr3_length: 15
j_call: TRBJ1-6
d_call: .
v_call: TRBV27
clone_size: .